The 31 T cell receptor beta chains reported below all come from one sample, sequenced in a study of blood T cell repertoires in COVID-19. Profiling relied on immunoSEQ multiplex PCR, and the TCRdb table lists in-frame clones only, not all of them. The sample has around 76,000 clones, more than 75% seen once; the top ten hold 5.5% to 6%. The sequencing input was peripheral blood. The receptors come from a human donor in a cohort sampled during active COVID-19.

The CDR3 reads CASGRTSGGADTQYF. The CDR3 DNA is TGTGCCAGCGGTCGGACTAGCGGGGGAGCAGATACGCAGTATTTT. V usage is TRBV2 and J usage is TRBJ2-3, with 13 bases matching TRBD2. With 8 bases clipped from V and 4 bases from J, the junction kept 6 bases outside the gene matches. CDR1 and CDR2 from the germline V gene are SNHLY and FYNNEI. CDR3 length: 15 amino acids.

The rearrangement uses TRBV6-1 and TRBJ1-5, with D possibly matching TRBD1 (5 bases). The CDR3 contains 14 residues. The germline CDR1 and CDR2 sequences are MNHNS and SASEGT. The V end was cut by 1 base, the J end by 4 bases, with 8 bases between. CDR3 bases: TGTGCCAGCAGTGAAGGGGCAGGGAATCAGCCCCAGCATTTT. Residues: CASSEGAGNQPQHF.

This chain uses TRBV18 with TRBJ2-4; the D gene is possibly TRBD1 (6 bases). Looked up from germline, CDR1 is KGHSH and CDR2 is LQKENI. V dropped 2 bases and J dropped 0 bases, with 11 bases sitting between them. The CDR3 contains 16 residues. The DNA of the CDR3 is TGTGCCAGCTCACCAATGGACAGCCTAGCCAAAAACATTCAGTACTTC. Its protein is CASSPMDSLAKNIQYF. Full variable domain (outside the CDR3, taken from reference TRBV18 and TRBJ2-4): NAGVMQNPRHLVRRRGQEARLRCSPMKGHSHVYWYRQLPEEGLKFMVYLQKENIIDESGMPKERFSAEFPKEGPSILRIQQVVRGDSAAYFCASSPMDSLAKNIQYFGAGTRLSVL.

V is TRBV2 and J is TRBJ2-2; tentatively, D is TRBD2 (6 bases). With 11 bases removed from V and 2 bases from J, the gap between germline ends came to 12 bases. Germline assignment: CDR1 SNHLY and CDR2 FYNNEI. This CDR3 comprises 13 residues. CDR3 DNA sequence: TGTGCCTCGGCGCGGGACAACACCGGGGAGCTGTTTTTT. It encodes CASARDNTGELFF.

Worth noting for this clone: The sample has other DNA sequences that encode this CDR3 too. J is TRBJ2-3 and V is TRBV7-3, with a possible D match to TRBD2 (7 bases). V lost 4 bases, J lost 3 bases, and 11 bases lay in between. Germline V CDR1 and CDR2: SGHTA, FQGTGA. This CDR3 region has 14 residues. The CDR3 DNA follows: TGTGCCAGCAGCTCGGGGGGCGGGACAGATACGCAGTATTTT. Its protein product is CASSSGGGTDTQYF. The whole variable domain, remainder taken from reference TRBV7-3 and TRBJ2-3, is GAGVSQTPSNKVTEKGKYVELRCDPISGHTALYWYRQSLGQGPEFLIYFQGTGAADDSGLPNDRFFAVRPEGSVSTLKIQRTERGDSAVYLCASSSGGGTDTQYFGPGTRLTVL.

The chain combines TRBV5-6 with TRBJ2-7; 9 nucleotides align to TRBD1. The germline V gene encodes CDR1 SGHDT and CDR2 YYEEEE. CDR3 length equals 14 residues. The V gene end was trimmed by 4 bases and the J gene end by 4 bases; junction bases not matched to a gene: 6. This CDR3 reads CASSPPGQGYEQYF. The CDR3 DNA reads TGTGCCAGCAGCCCGCCGGGACAGGGATACGAGCAGTACTTC.

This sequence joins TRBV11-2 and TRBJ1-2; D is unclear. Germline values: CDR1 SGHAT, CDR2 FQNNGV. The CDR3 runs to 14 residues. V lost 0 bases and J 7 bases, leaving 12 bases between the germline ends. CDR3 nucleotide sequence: TGTGCCAGCAGCTTAGAGACATTCGGACTTGGCTACACCTTC. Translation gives CASSLETFGLGYTF. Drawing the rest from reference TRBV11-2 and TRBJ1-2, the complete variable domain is EAGVAQSPRYKIIEKRQSVAFWCNPISGHATLYWYQQILGQGPKLLIQFQNNGVVDDSQLPKDRFSAERLKGVDSTLKIQPAKLEDSAVYLCASSLETFGLGYTFGSGTRLTVV.

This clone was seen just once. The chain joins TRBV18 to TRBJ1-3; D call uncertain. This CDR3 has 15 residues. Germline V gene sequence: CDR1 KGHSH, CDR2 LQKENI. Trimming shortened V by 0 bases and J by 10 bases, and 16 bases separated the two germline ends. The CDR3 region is CASSPPEGGRRTIYF. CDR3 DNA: TGTGCCAGCTCACCACCGGAGGGCGGCCGAAGGACCATATATTTT. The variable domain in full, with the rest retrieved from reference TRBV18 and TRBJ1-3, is NAGVMQNPRHLVRRRGQEARLRCSPMKGHSHVYWYRQLPEEGLKFMVYLQKENIIDESGMPKERFSAEFPKEGPSILRIQQVVRGDSAAYFCASSPPEGGRRTIYFGEGSWLTVV.

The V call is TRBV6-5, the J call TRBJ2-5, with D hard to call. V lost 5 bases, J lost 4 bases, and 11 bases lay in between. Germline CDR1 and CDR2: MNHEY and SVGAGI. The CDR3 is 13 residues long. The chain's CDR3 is CASSLERGETQYF. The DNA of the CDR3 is TGTGCCAGCAGTCTGGAGAGAGGAGAGACCCAGTACTTC.

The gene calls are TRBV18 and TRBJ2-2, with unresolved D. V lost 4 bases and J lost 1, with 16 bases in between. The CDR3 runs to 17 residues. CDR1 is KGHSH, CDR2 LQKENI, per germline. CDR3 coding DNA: TGTGCCAGCTCACGGCTCGACTTAAACCAGAACACCGGGGAGCTGTTTTTT. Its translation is CASSRLDLNQNTGELFF.

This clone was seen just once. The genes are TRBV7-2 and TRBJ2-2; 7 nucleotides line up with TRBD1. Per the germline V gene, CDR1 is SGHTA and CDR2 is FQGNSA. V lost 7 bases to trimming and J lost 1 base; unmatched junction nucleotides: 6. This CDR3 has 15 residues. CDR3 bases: TGTGCCAGCACCCCGGACAGGCTGAACACCGGGGAGCTGTTTTTT. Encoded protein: CASTPDRLNTGELFF. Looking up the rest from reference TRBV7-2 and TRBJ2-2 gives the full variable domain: GAGVSQSPSNKVTEKGKDVELRCDPISGHTALYWYRQSLGQGLEFLIYFQGNSAPDKSGLPSDRFSAERTGGSVSTLTIQRTQQEDSAVYLCASTPDRLNTGELFFGEGSRLTVL.

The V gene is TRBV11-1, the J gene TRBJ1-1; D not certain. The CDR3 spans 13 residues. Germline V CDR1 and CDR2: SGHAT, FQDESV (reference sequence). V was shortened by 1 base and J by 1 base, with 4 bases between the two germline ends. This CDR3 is CASSLVANTEAFF. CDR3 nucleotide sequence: TGTGCCAGCAGCTTAGTAGCGAACACTGAAGCTTTCTTT.

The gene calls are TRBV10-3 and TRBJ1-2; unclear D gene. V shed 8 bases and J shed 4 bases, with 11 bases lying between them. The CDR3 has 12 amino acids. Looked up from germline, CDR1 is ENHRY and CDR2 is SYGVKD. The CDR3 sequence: CAISQVFYGYTF. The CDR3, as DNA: TGTGCCATCTCCCAGGTCTTCTATGGCTACACCTTC.

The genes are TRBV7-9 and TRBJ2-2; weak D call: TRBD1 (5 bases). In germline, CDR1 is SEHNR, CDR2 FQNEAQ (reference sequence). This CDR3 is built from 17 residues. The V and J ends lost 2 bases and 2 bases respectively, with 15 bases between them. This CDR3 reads CASSLIPSTANTGELFF. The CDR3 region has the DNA TGTGCCAGCAGCTTAATCCCCTCGACAGCCAACACCGGGGAGCTGTTTTTT.

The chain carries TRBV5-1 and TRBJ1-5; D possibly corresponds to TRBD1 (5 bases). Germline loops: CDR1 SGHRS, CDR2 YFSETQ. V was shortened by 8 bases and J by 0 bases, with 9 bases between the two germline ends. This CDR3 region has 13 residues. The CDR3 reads CARGLYSNQPQHF. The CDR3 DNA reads TGCGCCAGGGGACTGTATAGCAATCAGCCCCAGCATTTT.

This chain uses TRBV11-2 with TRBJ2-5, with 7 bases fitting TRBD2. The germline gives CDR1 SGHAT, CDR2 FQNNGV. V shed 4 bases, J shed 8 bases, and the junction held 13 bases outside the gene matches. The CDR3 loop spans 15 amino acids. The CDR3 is CASSYSGALMITQYF. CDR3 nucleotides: TGTGCCAGCAGCTACAGCGGGGCGCTGATGATAACCCAGTACTTC.

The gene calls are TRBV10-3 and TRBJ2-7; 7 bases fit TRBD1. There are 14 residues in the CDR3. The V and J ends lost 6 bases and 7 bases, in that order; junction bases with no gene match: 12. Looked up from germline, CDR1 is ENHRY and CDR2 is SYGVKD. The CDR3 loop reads CAIRVQGWELEQYF. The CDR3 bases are TGTGCCATCAGAGTACAGGGGTGGGAATTGGAGCAGTACTTC.

CDR3: CASSQGHSVNTEAFF. The CDR3 nucleotides are TGCGCCAGCAGCCAAGGTCACAGTGTGAACACTGAAGCTTTCTTT. The J gene is TRBJ1-1, the V gene TRBV4-3; D is undetermined. With 1 base removed from V and 0 bases from J, the gap between germline ends came to 9 bases. Germline V gene lookup returns CDR1 LGHNA and CDR2 YSLEER. The CDR3 totals 15 residues.

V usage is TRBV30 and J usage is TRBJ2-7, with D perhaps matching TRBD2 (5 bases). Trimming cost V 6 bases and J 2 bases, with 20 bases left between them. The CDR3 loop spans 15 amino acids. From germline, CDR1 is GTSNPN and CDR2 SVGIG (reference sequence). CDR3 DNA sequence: TGTGCCTGCATCTTCGGGGTTACCAAGGCCTACGAGCAGTACTTC. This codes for CACIFGVTKAYEQYF. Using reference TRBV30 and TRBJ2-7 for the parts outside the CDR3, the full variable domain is SQTIHQWPATLVQPVGSPLSLECTVEGTSNPNLYWYRQAAGRGLQLLFYSVGIGQISSEVPQNLSASRPQDRQFILSSKKLLLSDSGFYLCACIFGVTKAYEQYFGPGTRLTVT.

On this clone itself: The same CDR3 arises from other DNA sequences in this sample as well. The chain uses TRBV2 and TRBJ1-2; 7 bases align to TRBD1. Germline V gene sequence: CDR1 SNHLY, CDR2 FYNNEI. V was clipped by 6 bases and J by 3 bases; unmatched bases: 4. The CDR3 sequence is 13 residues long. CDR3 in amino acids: CASSRQGDYGYTF. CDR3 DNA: TGTGCCAGCAGCCGACAGGGTGACTATGGCTACACCTTC.

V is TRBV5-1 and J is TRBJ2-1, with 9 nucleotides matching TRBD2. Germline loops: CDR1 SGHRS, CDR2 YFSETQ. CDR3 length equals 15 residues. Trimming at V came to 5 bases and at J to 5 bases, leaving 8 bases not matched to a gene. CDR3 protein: CASSFSGGNHNEQFF. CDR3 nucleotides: TGCGCCAGCAGTTTTAGCGGGGGAAACCACAATGAGCAGTTCTTC.

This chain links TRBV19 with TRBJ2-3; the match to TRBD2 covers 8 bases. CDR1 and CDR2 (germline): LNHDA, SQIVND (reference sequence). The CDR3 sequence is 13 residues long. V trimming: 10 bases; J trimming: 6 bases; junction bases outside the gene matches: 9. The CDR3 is CATLRERGDTQYF. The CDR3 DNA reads TGTGCCACCCTTCGAGAGCGGGGGGATACGCAGTATTTT.

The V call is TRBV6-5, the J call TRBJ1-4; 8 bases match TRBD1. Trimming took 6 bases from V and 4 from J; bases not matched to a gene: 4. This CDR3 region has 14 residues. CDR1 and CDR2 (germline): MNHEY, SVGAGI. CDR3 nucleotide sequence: TGTGCCAGCAGGGGGGACAGGTTTAATGAAAAACTGTTTTTT. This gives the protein CASRGDRFNEKLFF.

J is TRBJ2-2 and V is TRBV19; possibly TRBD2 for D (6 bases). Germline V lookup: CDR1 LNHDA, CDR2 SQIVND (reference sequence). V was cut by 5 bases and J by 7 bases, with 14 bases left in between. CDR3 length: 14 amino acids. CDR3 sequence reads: CASSQGLRGGELFF. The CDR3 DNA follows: TGTGCCAGTAGTCAGGGACTTAGGGGCGGGGAGCTGTTTTTT. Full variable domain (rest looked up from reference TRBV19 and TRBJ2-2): DGGITQSPKYLFRKEGQNVTLSCEQNLNHDAMYWYRQDPGQGLRLIYYSQIVNDFQKGDIAEGYSVSREKKESFPLTVTSAQKNPTAFYLCASSQGLRGGELFFGEGSRLTVL.

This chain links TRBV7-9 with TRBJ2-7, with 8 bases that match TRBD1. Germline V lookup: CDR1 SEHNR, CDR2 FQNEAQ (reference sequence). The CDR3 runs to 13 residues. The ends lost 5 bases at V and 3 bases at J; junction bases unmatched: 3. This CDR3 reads CASSGQGVYEQYF. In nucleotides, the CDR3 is TGTGCCAGCAGCGGACAGGGCGTCTACGAGCAGTACTTC. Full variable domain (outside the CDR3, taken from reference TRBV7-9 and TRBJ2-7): DTGVSQNPRHKITKRGQNVTFRCDPISEHNRLYWYRQTLGQGPEFLTYFQNEAQLEKSRLLSDRFSAERPKGSFSTLEIQRTEQGDSAMYLCASSGQGVYEQYFGPGTRLTVT.

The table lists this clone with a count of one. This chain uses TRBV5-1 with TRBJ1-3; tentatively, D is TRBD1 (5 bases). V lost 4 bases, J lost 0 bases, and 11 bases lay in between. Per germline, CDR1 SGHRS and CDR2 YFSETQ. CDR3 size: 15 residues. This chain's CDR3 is CASSLQGISGNTIYF. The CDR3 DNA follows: TGCGCCAGCAGCCTTCAGGGTATCTCTGGAAACACCATATATTTT.

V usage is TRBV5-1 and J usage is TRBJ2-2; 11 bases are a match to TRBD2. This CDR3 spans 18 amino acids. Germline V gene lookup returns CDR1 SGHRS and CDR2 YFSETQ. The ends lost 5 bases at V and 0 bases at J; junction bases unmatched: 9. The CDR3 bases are TGCGCCAGCAGACATCCTAGCGGGGGGCGCTCGAACACCGGGGAGCTGTTTTTT. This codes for CASRHPSGGRSNTGELFF.

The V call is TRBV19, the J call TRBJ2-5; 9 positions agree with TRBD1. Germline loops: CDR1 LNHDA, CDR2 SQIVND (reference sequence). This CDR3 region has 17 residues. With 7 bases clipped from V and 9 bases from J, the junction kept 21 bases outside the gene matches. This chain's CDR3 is CASTPARDRASPGAQYF. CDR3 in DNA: TGTGCCAGTACCCCTGCCCGGGACAGGGCCTCTCCAGGGGCCCAGTACTTC.

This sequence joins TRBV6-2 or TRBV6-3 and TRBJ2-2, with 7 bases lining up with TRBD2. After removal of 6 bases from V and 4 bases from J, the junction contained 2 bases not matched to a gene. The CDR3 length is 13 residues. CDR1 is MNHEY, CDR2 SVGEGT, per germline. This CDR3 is CASSQRGTGELFF. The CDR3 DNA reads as TGTGCCAGCAGCCAGCGGGGCACCGGGGAGCTGTTTTTT.

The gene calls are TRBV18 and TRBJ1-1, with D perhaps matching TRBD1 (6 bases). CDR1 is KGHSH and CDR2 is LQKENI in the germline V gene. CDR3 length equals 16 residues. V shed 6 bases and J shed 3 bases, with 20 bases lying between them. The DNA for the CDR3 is TGTGCCAGCTCGCGCCGGGACATCCACCTAGACACTGAAGCTTTCTTT. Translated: CASSRRDIHLDTEAFF.

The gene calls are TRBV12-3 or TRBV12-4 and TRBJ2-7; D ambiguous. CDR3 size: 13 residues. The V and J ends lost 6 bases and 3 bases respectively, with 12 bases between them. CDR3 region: CASRSAHLYEQYF. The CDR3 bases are TGTGCCAGCAGATCAGCGCACCTCTACGAGCAGTACTTC.